These T cell receptor beta chains were read from a single sample in a study of cytomegalovirus exposure and HLA in healthy donors. Repertoires were generated with immunoSEQ multiplex PCR, while TCRdb's copy carries only in-frame clones and drops some. The repertoire has about 240,000 clones, 82% of them found once; the top ten carry more than 5%. Sample: PBMCs. Every receptor here comes from a woman aged 40 to 50 in good health and CMV-seropositive. CDR3s leave out the opening cysteine and the closing phenylalanine or tryptophan.

v_call,cdr3_aa
TRBV2,ASRADMNTEAF
TRBV6-6,ASMTGGFGYT
TRBV7-9,SSSLGYRTNYGYT
TRBV30,AWSKGLADTGELF
TRBV29-1,SVSRGSNQPQH
TRBV19,ASSYLSTDTQY
TRBV6-1,ASSGAGTGNSPLH
TRBV11-2,ASSLERGGGYT
TRBV4-1,ASRGLAALSTDTQY
TRBV28,ASSAFRGYT
TRBV6-5,ASSYRQGLDGYT
TRBV2,ASSYSGSAQETQY
TRBV18,ASSLLDTISGANVLT
TRBV7-9,ASIGAGGPKDTQY
TRBV10-1,ASGDSGISQY
TRBV7-2,ASSLLRDPSEQY
TRBV11-2,ASSLRRGSYEQY
TRBV4-3,ASSQEWGLHSGNTIY
TRBV2,ASAPQGFFYEQY
TRBV21-1,ASLPPGQATGELF
TRBV4-2,ASSFVGGTEAF
TRBV10-1,ASSESTAVPYNEQF
TRBV30,ARGQGSYTQY
TRBV29-1,SARQGASTGELF
TRBV25-1,ASRKLSPTNEKLF
TRBV6-5,ASSRQVRQQETQY
TRBV7-9,ASSLRTGGNEKLF
TRBV5-1,ASSPGTGSIVGYT
TRBV7-3,ASSLGREGANEQF
TRBV20-1,SAAHREAF
TRBV7-3,ASSLDPLAGQETQY